The rows below give T cell receptor beta chains drawn from one sample of a study of human T cells and chemical hapten exposure. Each CDR3 protein gets one entry after TCRdb re-called the RACE reads with MiXCR. This table has roughly 51,000 distinct CDR3 sequences, approximately 10% appearing once. The sequencing here drew on whole blood, taken in connection with sensitization to the hapten diphenylcyclopropenone (DPC). Receptors originate from a man in his forties or fifties with alopecia areata. Some clones in this sample may be carry-over from other donors' samples. Each CDR3 is given with its conserved first and last residue. D genes are given only for firm matches. The size entry is marked missing in some rows and otherwise reads once, few, many or a size class.

V gene	D gene	clone size	J gene	CDR3 DNA	CDR3 protein
TRBV11-1	TRBD1	few	TRBJ2-3	TGTGCCAGCAGCTCCCGGTTCAGGGGGTTTACAGATACGCAGTATTTT	CASSSRFRGFTDTQYF
TRBV12-3/TRBV12-4	TRBD1	many	TRBJ2-2	TGTGCCAGCAGTTCCTGGGACAGGCCGAACACCGGGGAGCTGTTTTTT	CASSSWDRPNTGELFF
TRBV7-9	.	.	TRBJ2-7	TGTGCCAGCAGCTACCAATCTCTCGGGCGGGTCTACGAGCAGTACTTC	CASSYQSLGRVYEQYF
TRBV2	TRBD1	medium-sized	TRBJ2-7	TGTGCCAGCAACTACGGGACAGGGGTTTACGAGCAGTACTTC	CASNYGTGVYEQYF
TRBV20-1	.	many	TRBJ2-7	TGCAGTGCTGGGAACAGGGCCTCGTCCTACGAGCAGTACTTC	CSAGNRASSYEQYF
TRBV20-1	.	few	TRBJ2-7	TGCAGTGCCTACGGTCAGACGGGGACGACCTCCTACGAGCAGTACTTC	CSAYGQTGTTSYEQYF
TRBV20-1	.	.	TRBJ1-2	TGCAGTGCTAGAGATGCAGGGTCGGGTAGCGGGGCCTACACCTTC	CSARDAGSGSGAYTF
TRBV28	.	.	TRBJ2-7	TGTGCCAGCAGTAAGACCCGGGGGCAGTACTTC	CASSKTRGQYF
TRBV7-8	.	few	TRBJ2-6	TGTGCCAGCAGCTCTCCCTCAGGGACGGCGGGGGCCAACGTCCTGACTTTC	CASSSPSGTAGANVLTF
TRBV15	TRBD1	.	TRBJ1-2	TGTGCCACCAGCAGAGGAGGGACAGCTAACTATGGCTACACCTTC	CATSRGGTANYGYTF
TRBV20-1	TRBD1	.	TRBJ1-2	TGCAGTGCTCGAGACAGGGGGAAGAACTATGGCTACACCTTC	CSARDRGKNYGYTF
TRBV29-1	.	.	TRBJ2-1	TGCAGCGTTGTAACCCTACGCGAGCAGTTCTTC	CSVVTLREQFF
TRBV5-1	.	.	TRBJ2-5	TGCGCCAGCTGCCCCTATGAGACAGGACAAGAGACCCAGTACTTC	CASCPYETGQETQYF
TRBV27	.	many	TRBJ1-5	TGTGCCAGCAGTTTAATGGCGGGTAGCAATCAGCCCCAGCATTTT	CASSLMAGSNQPQHF
TRBV7-2	TRBD2	.	TRBJ2-5	TGTGCCAGCAGCTTATCAGCGGGGGAGAGGGAGACCCAGTACTTC	CASSLSAGERETQYF
TRBV7-8	.	.	TRBJ2-7	TGTGCCAGCAGCTTAAGGACAGCCCGCAACGAGCAGTACTTC	CASSLRTARNEQYF
TRBV28	TRBD2	many	TRBJ2-7	TGTGCCAGCAGCCGACAGCGGGGACCCTACGAGCAGTACTTC	CASSRQRGPYEQYF
TRBV28	.	.	TRBJ1-3	TGTGCCAGCAGTTTTACGGTTTCTGGAAACACCATATATTTT	CASSFTVSGNTIYF
TRBV28	.	many	TRBJ2-7	TGTGCCAGCAGTTTACAGGGGCTAGGCGAGCAGTACTTC	CASSLQGLGEQYF
TRBV4-3	.	few	TRBJ2-1	TGCGCCAGCAGCCAGTGCCGGGAGCAGTTCTTC	CASSQCREQFF
TRBV12-3/TRBV12-4	TRBD1	.	TRBJ1-4	TGTGCCAGCAGCCCCAGGGGGCTAAGCGAAAAACTGTTTTTT	CASSPRGLSEKLFF
TRBV7-6	.	many	TRBJ2-1	TGTGCCAGCAGCTCGCTAGCGAGTTCCTACAATGAGCAGTTCTTC	CASSSLASSYNEQFF